Listed below are T cell receptor beta chains from one sample, sequenced in a study of CD8 T cells in Susac syndrome. TCRdb fed the immunoSEQ multiplex PCR reads into MiXCR, producing one record per CDR3 protein. The sample holds 250,000 to 350,000 distinct CDR3 sequences, just over 90% seen once. Sequenced input: CD4+ T cells from PBMCs. Receptors were obtained from a human donor with multiple sclerosis. The CDR3 runs from the conserved cysteine through the conserved F or W. D genes are given only for firm matches.

v_call,d_call,j_call,cdr3_aa
TRBV19,TRBD2,TRBJ2-2,CATISGGASGGELFF
TRBV6-1,.,TRBJ1-1,CGLATNADTEAFF
TRBV9,TRBD2,TRBJ2-1,CASSPRPGGGIVEQFF
TRBV7-9,.,TRBJ2-1,CASSLEFGGNEQFF
TRBV5-1,TRBD1,TRBJ2-6,CASSGGQVVSGANVLTF
TRBV20-1,TRBD2,TRBJ2-7,CSAPGGVARNEQYF
TRBV6-6,.,TRBJ2-7,CASSYAYGGSRIEQYF
TRBV3-1,.,TRBJ1-3,CASSPHGQGNTIYF
TRBV20-1,.,TRBJ1-3,CSARASRGNTIYF
TRBV5-5,TRBD1,TRBJ1-5,CASSLEIRQGRYQPQHF
TRBV20-1,.,TRBJ2-5,CSARDWANQETQYF
TRBV6-5,TRBD1,TRBJ2-4,CASSYRQGANIQYF
TRBV7-9,.,TRBJ2-6,CASSPVLFGAGANVLTF
TRBV9,.,TRBJ2-2,CASSVGDSNTGELFF
TRBV6-6,.,TRBJ1-1,CASSYSTTEAFF
TRBV18,.,TRBJ1-2,CASSPLNGDGYTF
TRBV20-1,.,TRBJ2-1,CSATGYNEQFF
TRBV29-1,TRBD1,TRBJ1-1,CSASTGGDTEAFF
TRBV11-2,.,TRBJ2-4,CASSSLGGRAKNIQYF
TRBV4-2,TRBD2,TRBJ2-3,CASSQGTSGGRSTDTQYF
TRBV6-5,.,TRBJ1-1,CASSWGQGWAEAFF
TRBV30,.,TRBJ1-2,CAWNPVRPYGYTF
TRBV19,TRBD1,TRBJ1-1,CASSTGGHTEAFF
TRBV29-1,.,TRBJ2-1,CSVVPGSYNEQFF
TRBV10-3,.,TRBJ2-1,CAISEGSPYNEQFF
TRBV7-2,.,TRBJ2-4,CASSLALLNPKNIQYF
TRBV12-3/TRBV12-4,TRBD2,TRBJ2-1,CASSLAGGDEQFF
TRBV29-1,TRBD2,TRBJ2-1,CSVVPLAGVFGGEQFF
TRBV7-8,.,TRBJ1-2,CASSHREAISYGYTF
TRBV27,.,TRBJ2-2,CASKDRRTNTGELFF
TRBV3-1,.,TRBJ1-1,CASSQDPGGWSEAFF
TRBV4-1,.,TRBJ2-1,CASSQLPGIKRTPYNEQFF
TRBV5-1,TRBD2,TRBJ2-5,CASSLTSGGAKTQYF
TRBV7-9,.,TRBJ1-2,CASEPAGNYGGYTF
TRBV19,.,TRBJ1-1,CASSNQPMNTEAFF
TRBV29-1,TRBD2,TRBJ2-5,CSVEVLAGGMGQHF
TRBV7-2,TRBD1,TRBJ1-2,CASSLVSRGQGFYTF
TRBV6-2/TRBV6-3,.,TRBJ1-1,CASSPGVLAEAFF
TRBV3-1,.,TRBJ1-1,CASSGRDRNTEAFF
TRBV12-3/TRBV12-4,TRBD1,TRBJ1-2,CASSPRGQGIYGYTF
TRBV12-3/TRBV12-4,TRBD1,TRBJ2-3,CASSLGDRRRYSTDTQYF
TRBV2,TRBD1,TRBJ1-2,CASSLGQGYYGYTF
TRBV20-1,TRBD1,TRBJ2-7,CSARSQTGTETYEQYF
TRBV20-1,.,TRBJ1-2,CSASVSLSNYGYTF
TRBV12-3/TRBV12-4,TRBD2,TRBJ2-7,CASSLGLAELYEQYF
TRBV6-5,TRBD1,TRBJ2-5,CASSQTGVRTQYF
TRBV27,TRBD1,TRBJ1-2,CASSLTRTGGYGYTF
TRBV7-2,.,TRBJ2-4,CASSLESLGAKNIQYF
TRBV6-1,TRBD2,TRBJ2-5,CASSSSGREETQYF
TRBV6-1,.,TRBJ1-5,CASSETWFRNNQPQHF
TRBV9,.,TRBJ2-3,CASSIRGDPTKNTQYF
TRBV6-5,.,TRBJ2-7,CASSARPEVDYEQYF
TRBV27,.,TRBJ2-3,CASRVTFLADTQYF
TRBV4-1,.,TRBJ2-1,CASSQEQEEGNEQFF
TRBV5-1,.,TRBJ1-3,CASSLAATSYSGNTIYF
TRBV7-8,.,TRBJ2-1,CASSLGSEQFF
TRBV7-3,TRBD2,TRBJ2-1,CASSAIPGLAVNEQFF
TRBV5-1,TRBD1,TRBJ1-1,CASSATGGFAMNTEAFF
TRBV4-1,.,TRBJ2-3,CASRTGPSTDTQYF